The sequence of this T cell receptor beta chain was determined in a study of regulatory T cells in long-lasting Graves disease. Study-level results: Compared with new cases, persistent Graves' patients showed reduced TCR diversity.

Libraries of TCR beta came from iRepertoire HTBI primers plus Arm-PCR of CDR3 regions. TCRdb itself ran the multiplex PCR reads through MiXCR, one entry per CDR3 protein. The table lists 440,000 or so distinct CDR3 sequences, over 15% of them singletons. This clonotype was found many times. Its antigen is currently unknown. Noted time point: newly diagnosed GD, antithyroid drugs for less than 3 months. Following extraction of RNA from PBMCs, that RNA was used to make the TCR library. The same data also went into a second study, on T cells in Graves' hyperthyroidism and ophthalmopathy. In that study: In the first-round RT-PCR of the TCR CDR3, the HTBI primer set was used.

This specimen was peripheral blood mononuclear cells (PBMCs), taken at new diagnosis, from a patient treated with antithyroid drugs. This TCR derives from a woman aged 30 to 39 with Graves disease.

The CDR3 sequence: CASSPERADVSEQYF. Here the CDR3 DNA reads TGTGCCAGCAGTCCTGAGAGAGCGGACGTCTCCGAGCAGTACTTC. V usage is TRBV2 and J usage is TRBJ2-7, with D possibly being TRBD2 (5 bases). Germline CDR1 SNHLY, CDR2 FYNNEI. The CDR3 runs to 15 residues. The germline V and J ends were trimmed by 5 bases and 6 bases, with 20 bases remaining between them.